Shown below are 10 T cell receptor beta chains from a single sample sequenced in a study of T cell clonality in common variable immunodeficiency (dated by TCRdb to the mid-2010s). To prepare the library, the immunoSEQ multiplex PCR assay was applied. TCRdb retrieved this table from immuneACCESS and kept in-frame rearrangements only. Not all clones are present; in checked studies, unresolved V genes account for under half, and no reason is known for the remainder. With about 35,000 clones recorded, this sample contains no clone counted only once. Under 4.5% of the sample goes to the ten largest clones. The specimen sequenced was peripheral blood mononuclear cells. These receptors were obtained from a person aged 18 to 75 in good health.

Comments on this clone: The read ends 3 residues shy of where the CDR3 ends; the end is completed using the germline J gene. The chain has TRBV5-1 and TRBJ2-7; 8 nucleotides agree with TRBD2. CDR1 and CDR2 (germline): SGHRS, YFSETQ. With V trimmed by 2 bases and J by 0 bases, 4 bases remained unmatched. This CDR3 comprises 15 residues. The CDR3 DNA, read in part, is TGCGCCAGCAGCTTAGGGCTAGCGGGCTCCTACGAG. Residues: CASSLGLAGSYE. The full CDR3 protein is CASSLGLAGSYEQYF.

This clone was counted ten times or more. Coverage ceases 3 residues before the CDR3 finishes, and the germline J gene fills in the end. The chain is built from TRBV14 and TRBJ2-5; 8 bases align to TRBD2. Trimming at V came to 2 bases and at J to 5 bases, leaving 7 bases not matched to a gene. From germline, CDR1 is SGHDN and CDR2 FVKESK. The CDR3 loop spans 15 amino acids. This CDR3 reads CASSQSRGGMETQYF. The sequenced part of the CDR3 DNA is TGTGCCAGCAGCCAATCGCGCGGGGGGATGGAGACC.

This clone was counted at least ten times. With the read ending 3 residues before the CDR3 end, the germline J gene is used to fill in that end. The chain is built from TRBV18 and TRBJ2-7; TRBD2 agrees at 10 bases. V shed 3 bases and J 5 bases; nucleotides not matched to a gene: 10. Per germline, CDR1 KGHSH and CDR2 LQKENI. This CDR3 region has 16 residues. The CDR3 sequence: CASSPLLLAGVHEQYF. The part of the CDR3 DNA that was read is TGTGCCAGCTCACCCCTTCTCCTAGCGGGAGTGCACGAG.

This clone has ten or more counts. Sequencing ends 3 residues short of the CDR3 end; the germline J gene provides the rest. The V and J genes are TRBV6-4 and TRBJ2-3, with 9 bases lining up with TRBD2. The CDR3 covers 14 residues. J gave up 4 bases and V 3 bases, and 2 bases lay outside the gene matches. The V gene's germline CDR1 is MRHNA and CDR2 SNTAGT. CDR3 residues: CASSEAGGSDTQYF. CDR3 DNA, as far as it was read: TGTGCCAGCAGTGAAGCGGGGGGTTCAGATACG.

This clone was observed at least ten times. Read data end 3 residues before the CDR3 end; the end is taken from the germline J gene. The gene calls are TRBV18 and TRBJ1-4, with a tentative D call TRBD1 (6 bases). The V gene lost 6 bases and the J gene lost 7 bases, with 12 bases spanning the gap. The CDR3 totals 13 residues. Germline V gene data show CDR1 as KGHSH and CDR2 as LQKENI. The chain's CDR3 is CASSRGAGEKLFF. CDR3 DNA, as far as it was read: TGTGCCAGCTCTCGGGGGGCTGGTGAAAAA.

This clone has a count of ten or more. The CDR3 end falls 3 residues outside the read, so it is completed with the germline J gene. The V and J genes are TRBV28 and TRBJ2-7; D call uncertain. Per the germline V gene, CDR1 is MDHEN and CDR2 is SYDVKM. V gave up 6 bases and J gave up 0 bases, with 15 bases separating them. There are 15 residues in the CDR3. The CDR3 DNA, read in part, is TGTGCCAGCAGATTCGCCGCCTTCGGCTCCTACGAG. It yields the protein CASRFAAFGSYE. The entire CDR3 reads CASRFAAFGSYEQYF.

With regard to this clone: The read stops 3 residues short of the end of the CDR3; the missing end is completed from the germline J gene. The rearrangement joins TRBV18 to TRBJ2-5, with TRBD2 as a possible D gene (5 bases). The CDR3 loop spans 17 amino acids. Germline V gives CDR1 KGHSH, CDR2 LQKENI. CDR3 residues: CASSPNEVSAVPVTQYF. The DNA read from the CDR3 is TGTGCCAGCTCCCCAAACGAAGTGTCAGCGGTCCCAGTCACC. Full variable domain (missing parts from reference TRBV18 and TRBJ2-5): NAGVMQNPRHLVRRRGQEARLRCSPMKGHSHVYWYRQLPEEGLKFMVYLQKENIIDESGMPKERFSAEFPKEGPSILRIQQVVRGDSAAYFCASSPNEVSAVPVTQYFGPGTRLLVL.

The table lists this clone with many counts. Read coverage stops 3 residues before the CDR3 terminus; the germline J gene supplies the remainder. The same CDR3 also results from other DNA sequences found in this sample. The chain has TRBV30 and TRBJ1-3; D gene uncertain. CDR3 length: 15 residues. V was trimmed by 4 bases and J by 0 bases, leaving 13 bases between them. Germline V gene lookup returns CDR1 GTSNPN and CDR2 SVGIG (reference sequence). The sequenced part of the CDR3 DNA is TGTGCCTGGACTTATGACTCGAGCTCTGGAAACACC. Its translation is CAWTYDSSSGNT. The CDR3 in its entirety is CAWTYDSSSGNTIYF.

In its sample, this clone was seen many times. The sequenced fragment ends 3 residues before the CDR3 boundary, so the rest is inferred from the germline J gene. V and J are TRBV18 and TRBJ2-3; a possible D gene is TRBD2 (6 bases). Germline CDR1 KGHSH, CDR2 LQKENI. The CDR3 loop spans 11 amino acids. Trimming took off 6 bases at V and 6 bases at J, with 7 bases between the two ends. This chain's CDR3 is CASSAGDTQYF. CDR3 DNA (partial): TGTGCCAGCTCGGCGGGGGATACG. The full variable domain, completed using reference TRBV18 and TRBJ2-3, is NAGVMQNPRHLVRRRGQEARLRCSPMKGHSHVYWYRQLPEEGLKFMVYLQKENIIDESGMPKERFSAEFPKEGPSILRIQQVVRGDSAAYFCASSAGDTQYFGPGTRLTVL.

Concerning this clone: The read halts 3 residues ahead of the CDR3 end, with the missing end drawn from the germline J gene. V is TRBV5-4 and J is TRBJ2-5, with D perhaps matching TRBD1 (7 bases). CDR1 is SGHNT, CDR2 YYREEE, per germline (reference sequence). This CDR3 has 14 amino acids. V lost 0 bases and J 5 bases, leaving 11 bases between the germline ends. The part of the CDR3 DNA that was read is TGTGCCAGCAGCTTGGAGGGGGCGGGGGAGACC. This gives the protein CASSLEGAGET. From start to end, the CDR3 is CASSLEGAGETQYF.